The 3 T cell receptor beta chains listed next were all sequenced from one sample in a study of regulatory T cells in long-lasting Graves disease listed by TCRdb under 2021. Libraries were built with multiplex PCR. Sequencing took place on an Illumina HiSeq 4000. iRepertoire HTBI primers and Arm-PCR amplification of CDR3 regions were used to construct TCR beta libraries. TCRdb handled the public reads itself, with Q25 trimming in fastp and clone calling in MiXCR, and kept productive beta chains. When rows share a CDR3 protein, they turn into one entry using the most common DNA and genes. Across this sample there are approximately 480,000 distinct CDR3 sequences, with 15% to 20% seen only once. The leading ten clones occupy approximately 12% of the sample. The sample's time point label, in plain terms: newly diagnosed GD, antithyroid drugs for less than 3 months. For both TCR sequencing and RNA sequencing, RNA was extracted from PBMCs using TRIzol.

The same sample was also used in a study of T cells in Graves' hyperthyroidism and ophthalmopathy.

This specimen consisted of peripheral blood mononuclear cells (PBMCs), obtained at new diagnosis, from a patient treated with antithyroid drugs. The receptors shown here come from a man aged 40-49 years with Graves disease. Donor details come from another sample of the same person, matched by shared clones.

This clonotype was recorded many times. In DNA form, the CDR3 reads TGTGCCAGCAGCAGTAGCGGTCTAGCGGAGCAGTACTTC. As protein: CASSSSGLAEQYF. J is TRBJ2-7 and V is TRBV7-9; weak D call: TRBD2 (6 bases). The CDR3 has 13 amino acids. V was cut by 5 bases and J by 7 bases, with 15 bases left in between. Germline CDR1 SEHNR, CDR2 FQNEAQ (reference sequence).

The chain carries TRBV5-6 and TRBJ1-5, with D perhaps TRBD1 (6 bases). Germline CDR1 and CDR2: SGHDT and YYEEEE. This CDR3 region has 18 residues. V lost 0 bases and J lost 4, with 20 bases in between. CDR3 region: CASSLAPQGFEVNQPQHF. The CDR3 coding sequence is TGTGCCAGCAGCTTGGCCCCACAGGGTTTTGAGGTAAATCAGCCCCAGCATTTT.

This clonotype was seen repeatedly, ten times or more. This chain uses TRBV28 with TRBJ2-7; 9 bases agree with TRBD1. Germline V gene sequence: CDR1 MDHEN, CDR2 SYDVKM. CDR3 length equals 15 residues. The ends lost 5 bases at V and 0 bases at J; junction bases unmatched: 5. The CDR3 protein is CASSTTGGLSYEQYF. In nucleotides, the CDR3 is TGTGCCAGCAGTACCACAGGGGGCCTCTCCTACGAGCAGTACTTC. The full variable domain, in which reference TRBV28 and TRBJ2-7 provide the parts outside the CDR3, is DVKVTQSSRYLVKRTGEKVFLECVQDMDHENMFWYRQDPGLGLRLIYFSYDVKMKEKGDIPEGYSVSREKKERFSLILESASTNQTSMYLCASSTTGGLSYEQYFGPGTRLTVT.